The rows below give T cell receptor beta chains drawn from one sample of a study of cytomegalovirus exposure and HLA in healthy donors. Clones were read by immunoSEQ multiplex PCR, and TCRdb kept only the in-frame ones, dropping some. The data contain approximately 120,000 clones, approximately 80% of them singletons. Sample: PBMCs. The source of these receptors is a middle-aged woman in good health and CMV-seropositive. Both conserved end residues are part of each CDR3. A D gene is named only where the DNA matches it firmly. Only some rows state a clone size, as once, few, many or a class for expanded clones.

d_call clone_size j_call v_call cdr3_nt cdr3_aa
TRBD2 . TRBJ2-7 TRBV30 TGTGCCTGGACTAGCGGGAGCAACGAGCAGTACTTC CAWTSGSNEQYF
. . TRBJ1-2 TRBV6-1 TGTGCCAGCAGTGATCAGGGCATAGGCTACACCTTC CASSDQGIGYTF
. . TRBJ2-5 TRBV5-1 TGCGCCAGCAGCTTGCGATCAGGGGTCCGGGAGACCCAGTACTTC CASSLRSGVRETQYF
TRBD2 once TRBJ2-7 TRBV5-1 TGCACCAGCAGCTTCCGGGGAGCGGGAGAGGGCGAGCAGTACTTC CTSSFRGAGEGEQYF
. once TRBJ2-1 TRBV9 TGTGCCAGCAGCGTAGGAGGGATAAGCTCCTACAATGAGCAGTTCTTC CASSVGGISSYNEQFF
TRBD1 . TRBJ1-1 TRBV6-1 TGTGCCAGCAGTGGGGACAGTCTAGGGTCTGAAGCTTTCTTT CASSGDSLGSEAFF
. . TRBJ2-7 TRBV6-6 TGTGCCAGCAGTTACTCGACGGGAGCAACCTACGAGCAGTACTTC CASSYSTGATYEQYF
TRBD1 . TRBJ2-7 TRBV7-6 TGTGCCAGCAGCCCTAGACAGGGGGCTTACGAGCAGTACTTC CASSPRQGAYEQYF
. . TRBJ1-3 TRBV4-1 TGCGCCAGCAGCCAAGCTGTCCGGACAGTCTCTGGAAACACCATATATTTT CASSQAVRTVSGNTIYF
. . TRBJ2-5 TRBV10-1 TGCGCCAGCAGTGAGTCAAGTGCGGGGGCCGGGGAGACCCAGTACTTC CASSESSAGAGETQYF
. . TRBJ1-5 TRBV19 TGTGCCAGTAGTGAGTCCAGGGGAAGGAATCAGCCTCAGCATTTT CASSESRGRNQPQHF
. . TRBJ1-2 TRBV6-1 TGTGCCAGCAGTGAACTCAGGGCCACTGTTTATGGCTACACCTTC CASSELRATVYGYTF
. . TRBJ2-6 TRBV18 TGTGCCAGCTCGGAGATCTCTGGGGCCAACGTCCTGACTTTC CASSEISGANVLTF
TRBD1 . TRBJ2-1 TRBV7-3 TGTGCCAGCAGCTTATTGGACAGGGCGAGCGAGCAGTTCTTC CASSLLDRASEQFF
TRBD1 . TRBJ1-1 TRBV6-9 TGTGCCAGTACTATCCCGAACAGGGGGGCTGAAGCTTTCTTT CASTIPNRGAEAFF
. . TRBJ2-1 TRBV4-1 TGCGCCAGCAGCCGATTCACGGACTCGACTGGGTACAATGAGCAGTTCTTC CASSRFTDSTGYNEQFF
TRBD1 . TRBJ2-2 TRBV5-1 TGCGCCAGCAGCGTGACAGGGGGCACCGGGGAGCTGTTTTTT CASSVTGGTGELFF